A single sample is the source of the 23 T cell receptor beta chains below, sequenced in a study of T cells in Graves' hyperthyroidism and ophthalmopathy (dated by TCRdb to between 2017 and 2020). Library creation used multiplex PCR. Sequencing took place on an Illumina HiSeq 2000. The TCR beta CDR3 regions were amplified from the RNA transcripts. For the first round of RT-PCR on the TCR CDR3, the HTBI primer set was used together with the Qiagen OneStep RT-PCR kit. TCRdb reran the public reads through fastp at Q25 and MiXCR, keeping productive beta chains. Entries are consolidated by CDR3 protein sequence, retaining the most common genes and DNA. For this sample the table gives hundreds of thousands of distinct CDR3 sequences, of which over 11% were detected only once. Clones ranked in the top ten supply about 22% of the sample. Sequencing was done on a sample of blood. Source of these receptors: a woman under 40 with Graves' hyperthyroidism.

This clonotype was counted ten times or more. The chain carries TRBV11-2 and TRBJ1-2; a possible D gene is TRBD1 (6 bases). The CDR3 is 15 amino acids. Germline lookup yields CDR1 SGHAT and CDR2 FQNNGV. V shed 4 bases and J shed 8 bases, with 20 bases lying between them. CDR3 in DNA: TGTGCCAGCAGCTCTCGGGACAAGGGCGCTGGCGGCTACACCTTC. Protein sequence: CASSSRDKGAGGYTF.

This clonotype has more than one count but fewer than ten. V is TRBV29-1 and J is TRBJ2-1; no definite D call. The germline V and J ends were trimmed by 3 bases and 4 bases, with 7 bases remaining between them. The CDR3 runs to 12 residues. Per the germline V gene, CDR1 is SQVTM and CDR2 is ANQGSEA. The CDR3 nucleotides read TGCAGCGTTGAGCGCATATACAATGAGCAGTTCTTC. Encoded protein: CSVERIYNEQFF.

This clonotype was picked up many times. The DNA for the CDR3 is TGTGCCAGCAGTTTAGGGAAAGGGGGCTACACCTTC. Protein sequence: CASSLGKGGYTF. This sequence joins TRBV27 and TRBJ1-2, with D unclear. Looked up from germline, CDR1 is MNHEY and CDR2 is SMNVEV (reference sequence). V was trimmed by 2 bases and J by 8 bases, leaving 9 bases between them. CDR3 length equals 12 residues.

Ten or more counts support this clonotype. CDR3 nucleotide sequence: TGTGCCACCAGTGACAGGGGGCCTGAAGCTTTCTTT. Its translation is CATSDRGPEAFF. This chain uses TRBV24-1 with TRBJ1-1; 8 bases are a match to TRBD1. This CDR3 is 12 amino acids long. V trimming: 4 bases; J trimming: 6 bases; junction bases outside the gene matches: 0. Germline V lookup: CDR1 KGHDR, CDR2 SFDVKD.

This chain connects TRBV25-1 to TRBJ2-2; 7 bases align to TRBD1. CDR3 length: 16 residues. V lost 4 bases, J lost 3 bases, and 8 bases stayed unmatched. Germline values: CDR1 MGHDK, CDR2 SYGVNS. The CDR3 spells CASSADRVHYTGELFF. The DNA for the CDR3 is TGTGCCAGCAGTGCTGACAGGGTCCATTACACCGGGGAGCTGTTTTTT.

This clonotype has ten or more counts. The rearrangement uses TRBV6-1 and TRBJ2-6; D remains unclear. The CDR3 covers 15 residues. Deletions cut 5 bases from V and 0 bases from J, with 8 bases between. From germline, CDR1 is MNHNS and CDR2 SASEGT. The CDR3 protein is CASSPPSSGANVLTF. The CDR3 DNA sequence: TGTGCCAGCAGTCCCCCGAGCTCTGGGGCCAACGTCCTGACTTTC.

This chain uses TRBV28 with TRBJ1-2; D perhaps matches TRBD1 (6 bases). The ends were cut back, 5 bases at V and 3 bases at J, with 19 bases in the middle. CDR3 size: 16 residues. From germline, CDR1 is MDHEN and CDR2 SYDVKM. For the CDR3, the DNA is TGTGCCAGCAGTATCCTCGGGACACCAACTTACTATGGCTACACCTTC. Translating it yields CASSILGTPTYYGYTF.

The V and J genes are TRBV14 and TRBJ1-2, with D unclear. The CDR3 loop spans 16 amino acids. V was shortened by 3 bases and J by 4 bases, with 18 bases between the two germline ends. The germline V gene encodes CDR1 SGHDN and CDR2 FVKESK. CDR3 loop: CASSQVGRHSTYGYTF. Here the CDR3 DNA reads TGTGCCAGCAGCCAGGTCGGCAGACACTCAACCTATGGCTACACCTTC. Drawing the rest from reference TRBV14 and TRBJ1-2, the complete variable domain is EAGVTQFPSHSVIEKGQTVTLRCDPISGHDNLYWYRRVMGKEIKFLLHFVKESKQDESGMPNNRFLAERTGGTYSTLKVQPAELEDSGVYFCASSQVGRHSTYGYTFGSGTRLTVV.

This clonotype was seen more than once but under ten times. The chain has TRBV27 and TRBJ1-2; no reliable D call. V was trimmed by 3 bases and J by 4 bases, leaving 9 bases between them. Germline V gives CDR1 MNHEY, CDR2 SMNVEV (reference sequence). This CDR3 has 13 residues. The CDR3: CASSLNPFYGYTF. CDR3 nucleotides: TGTGCCAGCAGTTTGAACCCCTTCTATGGCTACACCTTC.

V gene TRBV4-3 combines with J gene TRBJ1-2; TRBD1 is a possible D gene (5 bases). CDR3 size: 15 residues. CDR1 is LGHNA, CDR2 YSLEER, per germline. V lost 0 bases and J lost 2, with 10 bases in between. CDR3 protein: CASSQDSSGNYGYTF. The CDR3, as DNA: TGCGCCAGCAGCCAAGATAGTTCAGGGAACTATGGCTACACCTTC.

The table lists this clonotype with many counts. The CDR3 coding sequence is TGTGCCAGCAGTTTGGGCTTTAGCTCCTACAATGAGCAGTTCTTC. Its protein is CASSLGFSSYNEQFF. The V and J genes are TRBV28 and TRBJ2-1; D unclear. This CDR3 spans 15 amino acids. V was cut by 3 bases and J by 0 bases, with 9 bases left in between. Per germline, CDR1 MDHEN and CDR2 SYDVKM.

V gene TRBV6-2 or TRBV6-3 combines with J gene TRBJ2-5; 7 nucleotides agree with TRBD2. This CDR3 is built from 19 residues. V was clipped by 0 bases and J by 0 bases; unmatched bases: 13. The germline V gene has CDR1 MNHEY and CDR2 SVGEGT. This CDR3 reads CASSYSGGGIRDYQETQYF. In DNA, the CDR3 is TGTGCCAGCAGTTACTCGGGGGGGGGGATCCGGGACTACCAAGAGACCCAGTACTTC.

The chain recombines TRBV20-1 with TRBJ2-7; 16 nucleotides match TRBD2. Losses at the gene ends were 7 bases for V and 6 bases for J; bases not matched to a gene: 15. CDR3 size: 17 residues. Germline CDR1 reads DFQATT; CDR2 reads SNEGSKA (reference sequence). CDR3 sequence (DNA): TGCAGTGGGCGGGGACTAGCGGGAGGGATATTTACGGGCGAGCAGTACTTC. It translates to CSGRGLAGGIFTGEQYF.

There are many counts of this clonotype. The chain couples TRBV12-3 or TRBV12-4 to TRBJ2-3; D perhaps matches TRBD1 (5 bases). CDR3 size: 17 residues. Deletions cut 3 bases from V and 2 bases from J, with 18 bases between. CDR3 coding DNA: TGTGCCAGCAGTTTCCCCCCCCCAGGGTCCCACACAGATACGCAGTATTTT. It encodes CASSFPPPGSHTDTQYF.

The chain recombines TRBV5-5 with TRBJ1-5; 9 nucleotides match TRBD1. V was pared by 3 bases and J by 7 bases, with 5 bases of the junction left unmatched. CDR1 is SGHKS and CDR2 is YYEKEE in the germline V gene (reference sequence). CDR3 length: 14 amino acids. The CDR3 protein is CASSSQGALQPQHF. CDR3 sequence (DNA): TGTGCCAGCAGCTCACAGGGGGCTCTACAGCCCCAGCATTTT.

This clonotype was counted a few times. The chain employs TRBV19 and TRBJ1-2; D is uncertain. The germline V and J ends were trimmed by 6 bases and 7 bases, with 15 bases remaining between them. CDR1 and CDR2 from the germline V gene are LNHDA and SQIVND (reference sequence). CDR3 length: 13 amino acids. CDR3 protein: CASSKVEYFGYTF. The DNA of the CDR3 is TGTGCCAGTAGCAAGGTGGAGTATTTTGGCTACACCTTC.

This clonotype was seen many times. The V gene is TRBV20-1, the J gene TRBJ2-1; 7 bases line up with TRBD2. Germline CDR1 and CDR2: DFQATT and SNEGSKA (reference sequence). The V gene end was trimmed by 0 bases and the J gene end by 8 bases; junction bases not matched to a gene: 10. CDR3 length: 15 amino acids. The CDR3 DNA reads as TGCAGTGCTAGAGATTATACTAGCGTGTCCTATGAGCAGTTCTTC. Protein: CSARDYTSVSYEQFF.

This clonotype was found many times. This chain connects TRBV12-3 or TRBV12-4 to TRBJ2-1; D call uncertain. V was pared by 1 base and J by 0 bases, with 7 bases between. This CDR3 is built from 15 residues. CDR3 in DNA: TGTGCCAGCAGTTTAGAGCAGAACTCCTACAATGAGCAGTTCTTC. This translates into CASSLEQNSYNEQFF.

This clonotype has at least ten counts. This chain connects TRBV6-1 to TRBJ1-1, with 7 bases identical to TRBD1. Unmatched junction bases numbered 13, after V lost 6 bases and J lost 6 bases. The germline V gene encodes CDR1 MNHNS and CDR2 SASEGT. The CDR3 is 15 amino acids. CDR3 amino acids: CASRMEGTAGSEAFF. CDR3 sequence (DNA): TGTGCCAGCAGGATGGAAGGGACAGCGGGATCTGAAGCTTTCTTT.

This clonotype was recorded at least ten times. V and J are TRBV20-1 and TRBJ1-5; TRBD1 is a possible D gene (5 bases). V lost 3 bases and J 1 base, leaving 10 bases between the germline ends. The CDR3 runs to 14 residues. Germline CDR1 reads DFQATT; CDR2 reads SNEGSKA (reference sequence). In DNA, the CDR3 is TGCAGTGCTAGTGCAGGGCACAGCAATCAGCCCCAGCATTTT. This translates into CSASAGHSNQPQHF.

The CDR3 bases are TGCAGCGTCTCTAGCGGGAGTACTGAAGAGACCCAGTACTTC. It translates to CSVSSGSTEETQYF. The chain couples TRBV29-1 to TRBJ2-5; 10 nucleotides agree with TRBD2. Germline V gives CDR1 SQVTM, CDR2 ANQGSEA. The CDR3 length is 14 residues. Trimming at V came to 6 bases and at J to 3 bases, leaving 7 bases not matched to a gene.

The chain carries TRBV7-2 and TRBJ2-5; tentative D call: TRBD2 (6 bases). This CDR3 region has 17 residues. Germline lookup yields CDR1 SGHTA and CDR2 FQGNSA. Trimming left V 1 base short and J 3 bases short, with 18 bases between. This chain's CDR3 is CASSLEFTAGVEETQYF. In DNA, the CDR3 is TGTGCCAGCAGCTTAGAATTTACAGCGGGTGTGGAAGAGACCCAGTACTTC.

With regard to this clonotype: A clone one base away is much larger, so this may be a read error. The genes are TRBV24-1 and TRBJ2-1; 9 nucleotides align to TRBD2. Looked up from germline, CDR1 is KGHDR and CDR2 is SFDVKD. This CDR3 is built from 16 residues. CDR3 DNA: TGTGCCACCAGTGATTTAAGGCTAGCGGGGACCAATGGGCAGTTCTTC. It codes for CATSDLRLAGTNGQFF.